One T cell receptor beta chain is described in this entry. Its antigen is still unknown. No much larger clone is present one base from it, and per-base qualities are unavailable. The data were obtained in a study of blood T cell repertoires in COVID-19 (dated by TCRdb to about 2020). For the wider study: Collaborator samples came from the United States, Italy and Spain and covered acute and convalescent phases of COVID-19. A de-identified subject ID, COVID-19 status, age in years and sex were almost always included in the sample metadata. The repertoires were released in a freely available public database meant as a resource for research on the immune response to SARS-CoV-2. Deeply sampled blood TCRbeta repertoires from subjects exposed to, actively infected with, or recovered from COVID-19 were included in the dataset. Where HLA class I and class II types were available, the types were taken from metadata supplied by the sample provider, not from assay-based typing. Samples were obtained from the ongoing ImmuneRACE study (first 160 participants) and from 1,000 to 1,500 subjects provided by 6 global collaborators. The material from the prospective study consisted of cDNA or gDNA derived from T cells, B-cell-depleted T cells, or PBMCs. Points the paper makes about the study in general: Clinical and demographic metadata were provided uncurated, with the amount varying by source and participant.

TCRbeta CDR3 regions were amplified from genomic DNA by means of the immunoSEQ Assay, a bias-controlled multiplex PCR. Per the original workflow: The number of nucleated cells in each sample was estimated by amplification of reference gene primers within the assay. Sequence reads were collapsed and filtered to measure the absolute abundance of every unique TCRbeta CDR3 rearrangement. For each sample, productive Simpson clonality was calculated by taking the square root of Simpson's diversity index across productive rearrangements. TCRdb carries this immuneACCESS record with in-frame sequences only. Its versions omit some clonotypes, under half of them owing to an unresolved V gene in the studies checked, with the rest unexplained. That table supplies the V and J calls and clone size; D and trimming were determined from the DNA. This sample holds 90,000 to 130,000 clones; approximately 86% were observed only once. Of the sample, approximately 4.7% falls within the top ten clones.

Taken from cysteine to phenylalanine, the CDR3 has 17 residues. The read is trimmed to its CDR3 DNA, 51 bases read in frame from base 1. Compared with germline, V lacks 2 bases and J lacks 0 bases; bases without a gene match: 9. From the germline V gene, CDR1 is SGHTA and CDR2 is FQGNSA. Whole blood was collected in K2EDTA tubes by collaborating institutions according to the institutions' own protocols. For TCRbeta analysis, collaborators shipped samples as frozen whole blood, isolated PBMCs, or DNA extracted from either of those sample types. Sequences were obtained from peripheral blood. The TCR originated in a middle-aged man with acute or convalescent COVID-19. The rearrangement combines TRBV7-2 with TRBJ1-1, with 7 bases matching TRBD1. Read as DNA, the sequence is TGTGCCAGCAGCTTATTCATCGGGACAGTAGTGAACACTGAAGCTTTCTTT. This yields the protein CASSLFIGTVVNTEAFF. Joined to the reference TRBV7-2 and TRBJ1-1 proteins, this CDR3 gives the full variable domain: GAGVSQSPSNKVTEKGKDVELRCDPISGHTALYWYRQSLGQGLEFLIYFQGNSAPDKSGLPSDRFSAERTGGSVSTLTIQRTQQEDSAVYLCASSLFIGTVVNTEAFFGQGTRLTVV.